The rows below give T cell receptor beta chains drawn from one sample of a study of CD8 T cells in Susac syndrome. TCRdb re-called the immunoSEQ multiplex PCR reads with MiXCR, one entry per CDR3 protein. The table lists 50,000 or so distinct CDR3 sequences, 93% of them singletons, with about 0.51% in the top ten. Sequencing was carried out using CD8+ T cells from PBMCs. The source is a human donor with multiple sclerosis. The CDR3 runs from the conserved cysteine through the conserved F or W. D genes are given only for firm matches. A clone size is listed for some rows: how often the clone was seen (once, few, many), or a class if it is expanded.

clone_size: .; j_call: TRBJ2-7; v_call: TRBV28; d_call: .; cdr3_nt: TGTGCCAGCAGTTTATGGGTCCGGGAGCAGTACTTC; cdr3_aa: CASSLWVREQYF
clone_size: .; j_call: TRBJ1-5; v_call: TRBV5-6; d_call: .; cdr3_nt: TGTGCCAGCAGCTTCGGGGCCAACAATCAGCCCCAGCATTTT; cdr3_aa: CASSFGANNQPQHF
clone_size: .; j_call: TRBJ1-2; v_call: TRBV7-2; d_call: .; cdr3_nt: TGTGCCAGCAGCTTCGTCGGCTACACCTTC; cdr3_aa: CASSFVGYTF
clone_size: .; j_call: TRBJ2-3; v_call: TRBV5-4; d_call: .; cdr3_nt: TGTGCCAGCAGTCACGGGACATCCGTGGATACGCAGTATTTT; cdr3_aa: CASSHGTSVDTQYF
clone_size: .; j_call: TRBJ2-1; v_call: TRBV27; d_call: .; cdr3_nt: TGTGCCAGCTCCCGCGCTACTAATGAGCAGTTCTTC; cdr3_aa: CASSRATNEQFF
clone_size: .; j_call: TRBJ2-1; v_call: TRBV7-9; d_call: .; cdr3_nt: TGTGCCAGCAGCTTAGACAGCGGGCTGAACAATGAGCAGTTCTTC; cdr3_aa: CASSLDSGLNNEQFF
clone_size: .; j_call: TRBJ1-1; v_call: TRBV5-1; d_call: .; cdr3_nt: TGCGCCAGCAGCTTGATCGGTGAAGGGGTAAACACTGAAGCTTTCTTT; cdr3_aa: CASSLIGEGVNTEAFF
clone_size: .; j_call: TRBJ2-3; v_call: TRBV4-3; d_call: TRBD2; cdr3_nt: TGCGCCAGCAGCCCCGGTATCTCGGGAGGGCCATCTAGCACAGATACGCAGTATTTT; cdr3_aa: CASSPGISGGPSSTDTQYF
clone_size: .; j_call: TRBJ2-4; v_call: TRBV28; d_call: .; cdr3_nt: TGTGCCAGCAGTTTGCCCGAGCAGGTGCTAGCCAAAAACATTCAGTACTTC; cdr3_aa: CASSLPEQVLAKNIQYF
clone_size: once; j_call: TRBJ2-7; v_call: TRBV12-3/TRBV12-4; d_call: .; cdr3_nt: TGTGCCAGCAGTCCGACCCCCGGCGACTGGGGAGGCGAGCAGTACTTC; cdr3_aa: CASSPTPGDWGGEQYF
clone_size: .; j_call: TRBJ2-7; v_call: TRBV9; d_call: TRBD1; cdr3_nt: TGTGCCAGCAGCCCATCCGGGACAGCGTACGAGCAGTACTTC; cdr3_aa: CASSPSGTAYEQYF
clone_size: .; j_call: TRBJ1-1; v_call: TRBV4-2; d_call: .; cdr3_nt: TGTGCCAGCAGCCCTTTTCTGAACACTGAAGCTTTCTTT; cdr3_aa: CASSPFLNTEAFF
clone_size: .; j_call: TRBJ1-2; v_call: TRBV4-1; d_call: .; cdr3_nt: TGCGCCAGCAGCCAAGGACTCTTCGGGGGAAGCTATGGCTACACCTTC; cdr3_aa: CASSQGLFGGSYGYTF
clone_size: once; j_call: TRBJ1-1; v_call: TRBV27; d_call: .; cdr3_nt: TGTGCCAGCAGTTGGGGGGGGGACACTGAAGCTTTCTTT; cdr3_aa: CASSWGGDTEAFF
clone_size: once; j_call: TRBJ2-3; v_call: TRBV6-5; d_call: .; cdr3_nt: TGTGCCAGCAGTTACGATATTAGGGGGGGCGAGAGGGATACGCAGTATTTT; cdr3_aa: CASSYDIRGGERDTQYF
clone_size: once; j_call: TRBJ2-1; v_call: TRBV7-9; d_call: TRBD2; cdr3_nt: TGTGCCAGCACCTCCCTAGCGGGGGGCCGAGAGCAGTTCTTC; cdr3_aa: CASTSLAGGREQFF
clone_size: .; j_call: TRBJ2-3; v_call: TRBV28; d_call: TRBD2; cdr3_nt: TGTGCCAGCGGTGGGGGGGAGTTGGATACGCAGTATTTT; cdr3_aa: CASGGGELDTQYF
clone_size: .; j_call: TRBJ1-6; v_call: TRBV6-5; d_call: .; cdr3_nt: TGTGCCAGCAGGCAACAGGGAGGCCATTCACCCCTCCACTTT; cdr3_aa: CASRQQGGHSPLHF
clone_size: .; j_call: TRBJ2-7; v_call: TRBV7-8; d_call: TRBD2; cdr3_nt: TGTGCCAGCAGCCCCGGGGGGGGGTACTACGAGCAGTACTTC; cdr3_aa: CASSPGGGYYEQYF
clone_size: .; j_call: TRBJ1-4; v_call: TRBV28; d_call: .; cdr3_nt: TGTGCCAGCAGGGACACAACTAATGAAAAACTGTTTTTT; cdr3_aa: CASRDTTNEKLFF
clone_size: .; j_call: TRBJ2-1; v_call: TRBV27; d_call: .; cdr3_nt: TGTGCCAGCAGTAGAGCACGGGCCTCCAATGAGCAGTTCTTC; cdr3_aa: CASSRARASNEQFF
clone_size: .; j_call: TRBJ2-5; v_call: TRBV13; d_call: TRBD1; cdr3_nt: TGTGCCAGCAGCCCCGGGACAGAAGAGACCCAGTACTTC; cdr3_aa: CASSPGTEETQYF
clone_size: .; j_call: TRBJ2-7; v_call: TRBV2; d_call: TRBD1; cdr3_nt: TGTGCCAGCTACCCCCCCGACCACCCTTATCCGGGACAGGGGACCGCCTACGAGCAGTACTTC; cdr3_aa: CASYPPDHPYPGQGTAYEQYF
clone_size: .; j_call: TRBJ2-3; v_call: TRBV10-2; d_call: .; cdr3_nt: TGCGCCAGCACAGGGGGGTGGGATACGCAGTATTTT; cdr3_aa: CASTGGWDTQYF
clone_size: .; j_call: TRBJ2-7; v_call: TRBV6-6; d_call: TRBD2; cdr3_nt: TGTGCCAGCAGCCCACGACTAGCGGGGGGCCCCTGGGAGCAGTACTTC; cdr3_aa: CASSPRLAGGPWEQYF
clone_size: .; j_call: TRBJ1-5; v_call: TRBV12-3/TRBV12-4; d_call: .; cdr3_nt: TGTGCCAGCAGTTCGAGCCCCAATAACGATCAGCCCCAGCATTTT; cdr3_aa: CASSSSPNNDQPQHF
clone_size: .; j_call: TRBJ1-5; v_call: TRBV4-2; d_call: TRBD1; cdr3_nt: TGTGCCAGCAGCCGGAAGACAGGGCTAAGTCAGCCCCAGCATTTT; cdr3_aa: CASSRKTGLSQPQHF
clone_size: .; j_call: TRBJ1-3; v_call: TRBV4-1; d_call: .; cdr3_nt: TGCGCCAGCAGCCAAGTGAGCCCCGGCGCCATATATTTT; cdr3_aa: CASSQVSPGAIYF
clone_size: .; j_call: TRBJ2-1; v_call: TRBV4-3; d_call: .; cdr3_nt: TGCGCCAGCAGCCAAGAGGGAGGATCCCATTCCTACAATGAGCAGTTCTTC; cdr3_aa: CASSQEGGSHSYNEQFF
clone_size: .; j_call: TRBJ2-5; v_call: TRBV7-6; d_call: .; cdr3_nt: TGTGCCAGCAGCTTAGGGACCCCGGAGACCCAGTACTTC; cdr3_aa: CASSLGTPETQYF
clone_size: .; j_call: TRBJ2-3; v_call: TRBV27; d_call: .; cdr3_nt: TGTGCCAGCAGTTTAGATCTTGGGGGGGCCTCAGATACGCAGTATTTT; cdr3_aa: CASSLDLGGASDTQYF
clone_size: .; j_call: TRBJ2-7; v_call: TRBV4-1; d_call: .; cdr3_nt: TGCGCCAGCAGCCACGGGACTCCTGGCTACGAGCAGTACTTC; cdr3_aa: CASSHGTPGYEQYF
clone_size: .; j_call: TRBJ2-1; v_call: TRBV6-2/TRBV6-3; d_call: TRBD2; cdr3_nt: TGTGCCAGCAGTAGAAGGTTCCAGGGACTAGCGGATTACAATGAGCAGTTCTTC; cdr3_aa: CASSRRFQGLADYNEQFF
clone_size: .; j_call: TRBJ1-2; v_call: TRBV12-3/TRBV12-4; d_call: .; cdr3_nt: TGTGCCAGCAGCTCCTCGTTCGAGCAGGGTGGCTACACCTTC; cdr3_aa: CASSSSFEQGGYTF
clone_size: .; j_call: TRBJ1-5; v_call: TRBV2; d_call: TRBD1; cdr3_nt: TGTGCCAGCACGACAGGGGGTGGATCGCGGCCCCAGCATTTT; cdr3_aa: CASTTGGGSRPQHF
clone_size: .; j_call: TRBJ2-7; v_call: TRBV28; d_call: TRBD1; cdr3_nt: TGTGCCAGTCGACAGGGGTGGACCTACGAGCAGTACTTC; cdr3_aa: CASRQGWTYEQYF
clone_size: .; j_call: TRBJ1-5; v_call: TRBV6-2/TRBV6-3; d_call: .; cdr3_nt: TGTGCCAGCAGTTACTTTGGGGGCAATCAGCCCCAGCATTTT; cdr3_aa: CASSYFGGNQPQHF
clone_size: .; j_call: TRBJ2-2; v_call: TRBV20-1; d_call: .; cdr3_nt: TGCAGTGCTAGAGAGTCGGGGGGCGAAATCGGGGAGCTGTTTTTT; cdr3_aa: CSARESGGEIGELFF
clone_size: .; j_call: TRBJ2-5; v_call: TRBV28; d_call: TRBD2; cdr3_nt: TGTGCCAGCAGTCCCCCTGTTTTAGCGGGAGGCCAGTACTTC; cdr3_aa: CASSPPVLAGGQYF
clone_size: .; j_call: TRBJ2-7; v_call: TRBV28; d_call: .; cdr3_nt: TGTGCCAGCAGTTTAGGGGGACGGGAGCAGTACTTC; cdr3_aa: CASSLGGREQYF
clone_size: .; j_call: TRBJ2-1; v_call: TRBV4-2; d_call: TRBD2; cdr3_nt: TGTGCCAGCAGCCCGACGGGACTAGCGGGGGGGCCGGATGAGCAGTTCTTC; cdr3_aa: CASSPTGLAGGPDEQFF
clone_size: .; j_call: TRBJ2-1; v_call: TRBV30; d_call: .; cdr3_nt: TGTGCCTGGAGTGTAGGGATAGGCGGGGGCGGGGATGAGCAGTTCTTC; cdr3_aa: CAWSVGIGGGGDEQFF
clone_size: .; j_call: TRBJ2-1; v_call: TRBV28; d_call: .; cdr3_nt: TGTGCCAGCAGATTCCACTACGGTTTAGTCGACAATGAGCAGTTCTTC; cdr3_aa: CASRFHYGLVDNEQFF
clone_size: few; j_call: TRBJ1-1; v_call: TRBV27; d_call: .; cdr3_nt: TGTGCCAGCAGTTTAGGACAGATGAACACTGAAGCTTTCTTT; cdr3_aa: CASSLGQMNTEAFF
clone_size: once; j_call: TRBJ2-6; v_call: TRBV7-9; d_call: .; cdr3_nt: TGTGCCAGCAGCTACGTGTTACCTGGGGCCAACGTCCTGACTTTC; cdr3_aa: CASSYVLPGANVLTF
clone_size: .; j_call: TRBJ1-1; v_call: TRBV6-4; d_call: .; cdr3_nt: TGTGCCAGCAGTGATGGAAAAGCTTTT; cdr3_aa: CASSDGKAF
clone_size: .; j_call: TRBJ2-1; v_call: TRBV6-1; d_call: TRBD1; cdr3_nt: TGTGCCAGCACCTCATTCCGGGACAGGGTGAGCAATGAGCAGTTCTTC; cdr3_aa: CASTSFRDRVSNEQFF
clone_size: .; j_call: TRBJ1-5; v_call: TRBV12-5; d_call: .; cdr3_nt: TGTGCTAGTGGTTTGCCACTAGGGCCCCAGCATTTT; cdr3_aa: CASGLPLGPQHF
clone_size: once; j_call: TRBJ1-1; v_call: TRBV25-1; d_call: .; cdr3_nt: TGTGCCAGCGTGAGGGGCACTGAAGCTTTCTTT; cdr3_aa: CASVRGTEAFF
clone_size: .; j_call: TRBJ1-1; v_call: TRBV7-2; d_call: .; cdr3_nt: TGTGCCAGCAGCTATCTAAACACTGAAGCTTTCTTT; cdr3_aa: CASSYLNTEAFF